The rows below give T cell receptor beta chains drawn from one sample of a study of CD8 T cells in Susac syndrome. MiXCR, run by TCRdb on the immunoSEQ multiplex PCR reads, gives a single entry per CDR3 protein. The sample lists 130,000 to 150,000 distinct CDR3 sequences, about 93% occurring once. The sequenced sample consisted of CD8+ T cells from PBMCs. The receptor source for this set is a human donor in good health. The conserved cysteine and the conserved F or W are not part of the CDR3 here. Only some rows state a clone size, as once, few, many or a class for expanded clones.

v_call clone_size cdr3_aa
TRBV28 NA ASRHPGTGKEETQY
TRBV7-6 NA ASSPTPGFVKLF
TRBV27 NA ASSEFTSEKVGEQF
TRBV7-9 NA ASSLAGYQETQY
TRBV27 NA ASSSGPWGTGELF
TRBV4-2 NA ASSVTPYTEAF
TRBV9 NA ASSVGTAAGGYT
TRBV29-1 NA SVRAGLPWF
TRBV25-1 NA ASSENRASSYNEQF
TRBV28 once ASSFEERSYNEQF
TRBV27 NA ASRREFSSYNEQF
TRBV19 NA ASRVSSYNEQF
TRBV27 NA ASSRASGKDYT
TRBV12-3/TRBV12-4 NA ASSLGTAAGT
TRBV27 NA ASSLGQGAGETQY
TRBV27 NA ASTTASSGELF
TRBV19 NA ASTPTGAGEQY
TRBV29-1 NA SVARTDYNEQF
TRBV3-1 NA ASSTPGLGDEQF
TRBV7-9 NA ASSSVEDGNTEAF
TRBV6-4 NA ASSPVEAGYEQY
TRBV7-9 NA ASTLQGNDEQY
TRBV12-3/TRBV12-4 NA ASSPRTGVNTEAF
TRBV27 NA ASSLWRTYNEQF